This entry is about one T cell receptor (beta chain). The germline V gene has CDR1 LNHDA and CDR2 SQIVND (reference sequence). This CDR3 is built from 15 residues. V trimming: 2 bases; J trimming: 4 bases; junction bases outside the gene matches: 4. This sample is drawn from a study of cytomegalovirus exposure and HLA in healthy donors. The PCR employed 60 Vbeta primers together with 13 Jbeta primers. The repertoire was sequenced with immunoSEQ multiplex PCR; TCRdb's copy has only in-frame clones and lacks some. This table holds roughly 100,000 clones, nearly 80% found once. The clonotype originates from a man aged 30 to 39 in good health and CMV-seronegative. Sequencing input: PBMCs. The rearrangement uses TRBV19 and TRBJ2-3, with 9 bases lining up with TRBD1. The CDR3, as DNA: TGTGCCAGTAGTATAATGGGACAGGGCCCAGATACGCAGTATTTT. Its translation is CASSIMGQGPDTQYF. The whole variable domain, filled in from reference TRBV19 and TRBJ2-3, reads DGGITQSPKYLFRKEGQNVTLSCEQNLNHDAMYWYRQDPGQGLRLIYYSQIVNDFQKGDIAEGYSVSREKKESFPLTVTSAQKNPTAFYLCASSIMGQGPDTQYFGPGTRLTVL.